This paragraph reports one T cell receptor beta chain. Read data end 3 residues before the CDR3 end; the end is taken from the germline J gene. The source of the sample is a study of T cells in women clearing cervical HPV infection. The assay was immunoSEQ multiplex PCR, and TCRdb's table has in-frame clones only and misses some. This table holds about 26,000 clones. V gave up 6 bases and J gave up 7 bases; unmatched junction bases: 5. Germline V gives CDR1 SNHLY, CDR2 FYNNEI. The CDR3 has 14 amino acids. The chain is built from TRBV2 and TRBJ2-2; 10 bases agree with TRBD2. Sample: blood buffy coat. The clonotype comes from a woman aged 18-70 years with a cervical HPV16 infection that either progressed to CIN3+ or cleared (not recorded which). This CDR3 is CASRAGGPGGELFF. The part of the CDR3 DNA that was read is TGTGCCAGCAGAGCGGGAGGGCCGGGCGGGGAG. The full variable domain, rest sourced from reference TRBV2 and TRBJ2-2, is EPEVTQTPSHQVTQMGQEVILRCVPISNHLYFYWYRQILGQKVEFLVSFYNNEISEKSEIFDDQFSVERPDGSNFTLKIRSTKLEDSAMYFCASRAGGPGGELFFGEGSRLTVL.